The present TCR beta chain was sequenced within a study of shared clonotypes between healthy human individuals. Looking at the study overall: Used for every donor were three CD4 naive, three CD4 memory, two CD8 naive and one CD8 memory plate. Study results and caveats: Of the naive CD4 clonotypes, around 5.2% were shared across a handful of donors.

Naive CD4+ cells were CD45RA-selected; the remaining cells were memory. The authors loaded approximately 220 ng DNA, roughly 27,000 T cell genomes, into sorted-subset replicate PCRs. The data were produced by immunoSEQ multiplex PCR, yet TCRdb's version contains in-frame clones alone and is incomplete. This table has approximately 2.1 million clones, just over 90% appearing once. There are 15 residues in the CDR3. Germline-derived CDR1 and CDR2 are MGHRA and YSYEKL. Trimming took off 7 bases at V and 0 bases at J, with 15 bases between the two ends. This clone was seen only once. Its specificity is unknown.

The receptor's source is a man younger than 30 in good health. Some clones in this sample may be carry-over from other donors' samples. The chain has TRBV4-1 and TRBJ1-1, with D perhaps matching TRBD1 (6 bases). Sequencing was performed on naive CD4+ T cells from PBMCs. Regarding subset: CD45RA+ positively selected. Written as DNA, the CDR3 is TGCGCCAGCACCGGACAGACAGCATTGAACACTGAAGCTTTCTTT. Its translation is CASTGQTALNTEAFF.